This TCR beta chain was documented in a study of T cell changes during pregnancy in multiple sclerosis. The protocol was immunoSEQ multiplex PCR, while the TCRdb copy is restricted to in-frame clones and leaves out a portion. The sample consists of just under 45,000 clones, just under 95% of them appearing once. The CDR3 runs 14 residues. The V gene lost 1 base and the J gene lost 4 bases, with 10 bases spanning the gap. Germline values: CDR1 LNHDA, CDR2 SQIVND (reference sequence). This chain connects TRBV19 to TRBJ1-2; D is perhaps TRBD1 (5 bases). This specimen was CD4+ T cells from peripheral blood mononuclear cells, taken in the first trimester of pregnancy. The origin of this receptor is a female donor with multiple sclerosis, enrolled in a pregnancy study. The CDR3 region has the DNA TGTGCCAGTAGTATAGGGTTGGGGCTCTATGGCTACACCTTC. Its translation: CASSIGLGLYGYTF.